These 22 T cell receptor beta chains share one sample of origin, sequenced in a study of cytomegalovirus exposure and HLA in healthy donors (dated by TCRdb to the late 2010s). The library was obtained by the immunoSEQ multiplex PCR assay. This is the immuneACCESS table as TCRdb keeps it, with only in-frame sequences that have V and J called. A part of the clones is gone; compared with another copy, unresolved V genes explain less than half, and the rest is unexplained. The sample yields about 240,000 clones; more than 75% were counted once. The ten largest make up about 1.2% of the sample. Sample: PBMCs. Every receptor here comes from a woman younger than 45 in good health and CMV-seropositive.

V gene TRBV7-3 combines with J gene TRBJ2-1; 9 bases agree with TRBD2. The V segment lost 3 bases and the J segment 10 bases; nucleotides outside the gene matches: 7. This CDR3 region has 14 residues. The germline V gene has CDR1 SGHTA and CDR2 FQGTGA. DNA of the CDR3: TGTGCCAGCAGCTTTTCGCGGGAGGGATACGAGCAGTTCTTC. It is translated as CASSFSREGYEQFF.

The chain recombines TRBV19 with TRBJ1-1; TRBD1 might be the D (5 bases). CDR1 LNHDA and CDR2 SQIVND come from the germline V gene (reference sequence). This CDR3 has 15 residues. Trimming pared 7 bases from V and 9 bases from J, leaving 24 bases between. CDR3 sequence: CASIVVQGSGRKAFF. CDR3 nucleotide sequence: TGTGCCAGTATCGTTGTCCAGGGATCTGGCAGGAAAGCTTTCTTT.

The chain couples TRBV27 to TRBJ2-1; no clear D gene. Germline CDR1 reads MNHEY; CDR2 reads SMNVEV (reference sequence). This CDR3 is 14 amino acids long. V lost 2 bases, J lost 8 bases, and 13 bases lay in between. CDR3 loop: CASSLNPQFYEQFF. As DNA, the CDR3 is TGTGCCAGCAGTTTAAACCCCCAGTTCTATGAGCAGTTCTTC.

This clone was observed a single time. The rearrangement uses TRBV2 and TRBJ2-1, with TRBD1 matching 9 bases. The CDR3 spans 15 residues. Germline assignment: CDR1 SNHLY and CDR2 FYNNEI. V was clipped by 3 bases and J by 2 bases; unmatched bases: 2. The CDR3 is CASSEDRGTYNEQFF. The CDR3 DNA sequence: TGTGCCAGCAGTGAGGACAGGGGAACCTACAATGAGCAGTTCTTC.

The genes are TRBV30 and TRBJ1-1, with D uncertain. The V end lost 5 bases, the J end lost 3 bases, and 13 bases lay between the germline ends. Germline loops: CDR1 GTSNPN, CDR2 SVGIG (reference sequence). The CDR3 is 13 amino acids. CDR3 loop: CAWDRPGDTEAFF. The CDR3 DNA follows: TGTGCCTGGGATCGCCCCGGGGACACTGAAGCTTTCTTT. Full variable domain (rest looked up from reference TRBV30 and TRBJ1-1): SQTIHQWPATLVQPVGSPLSLECTVEGTSNPNLYWYRQAAGRGLQLLFYSVGIGQISSEVPQNLSASRPQDRQFILSSKKLLLSDSGFYLCAWDRPGDTEAFFGQGTRLTVV.

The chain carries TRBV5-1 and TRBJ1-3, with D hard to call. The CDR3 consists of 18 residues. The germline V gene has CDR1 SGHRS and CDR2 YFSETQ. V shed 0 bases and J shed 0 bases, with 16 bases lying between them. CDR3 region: CASSLEKSQLNSGNTIYF. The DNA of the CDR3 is TGCGCCAGCAGCTTGGAGAAGAGCCAACTAAACTCTGGAAACACCATATATTTT.

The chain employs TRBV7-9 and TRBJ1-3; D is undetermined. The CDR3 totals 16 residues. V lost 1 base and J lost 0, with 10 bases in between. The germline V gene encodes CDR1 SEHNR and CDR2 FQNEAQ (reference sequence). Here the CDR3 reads CASSLDLRSSGNTIYF. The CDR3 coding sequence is TGTGCCAGCAGCTTAGACCTTCGCAGCTCTGGAAACACCATATATTTT.

CDR3 residues: CASSRDTGREQYF. For the CDR3, the DNA is TGTGCCAGCAGTAGGGACACCGGCCGCGAGCAGTACTTC. V usage is TRBV6-6 and J usage is TRBJ2-7, with D tentatively TRBD1 (6 bases). This CDR3 contains 13 residues. CDR1 and CDR2 (germline): MNHNY, SVGAGI (reference sequence). With 5 bases removed from V and 6 bases from J, the gap between germline ends came to 14 bases.

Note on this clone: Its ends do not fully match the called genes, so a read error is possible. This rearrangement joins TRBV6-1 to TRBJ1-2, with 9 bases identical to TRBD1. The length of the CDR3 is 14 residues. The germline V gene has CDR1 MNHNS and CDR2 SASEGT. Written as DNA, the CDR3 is TGTGCCAGCAGCTTGTCCCGGGACAGGGCTCTCGGCGCCTTC. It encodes CASSLSRDRALGAF.

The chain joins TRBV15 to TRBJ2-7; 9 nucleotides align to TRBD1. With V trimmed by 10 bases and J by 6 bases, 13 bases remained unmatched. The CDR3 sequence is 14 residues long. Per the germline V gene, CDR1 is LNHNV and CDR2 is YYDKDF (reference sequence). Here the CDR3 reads CAIAPRGTGREQYF. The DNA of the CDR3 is TGTGCCATCGCACCAAGGGGGACAGGGCGCGAGCAGTACTTC.

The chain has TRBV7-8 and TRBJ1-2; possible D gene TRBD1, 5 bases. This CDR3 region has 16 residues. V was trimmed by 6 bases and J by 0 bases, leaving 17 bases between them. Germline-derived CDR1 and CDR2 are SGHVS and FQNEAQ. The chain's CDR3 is CASRAGPAGANYGYTF. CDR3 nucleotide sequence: TGTGCCAGCAGAGCGGGACCGGCGGGGGCTAACTATGGCTACACCTTC. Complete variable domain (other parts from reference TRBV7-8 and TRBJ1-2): GAGVSQSPRYKVAKRGQDVALRCDPISGHVSLFWYQQALGQGPEFLTYFQNEAQLDKSGLPSDRFFAERPEGSVSTLKIQRTQQEDSAVYLCASRAGPAGANYGYTFGSGTRLTVV.

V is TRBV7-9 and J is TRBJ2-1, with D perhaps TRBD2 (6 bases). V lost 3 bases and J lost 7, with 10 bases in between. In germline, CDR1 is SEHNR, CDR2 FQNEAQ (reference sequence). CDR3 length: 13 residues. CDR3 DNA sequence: TGTGCCAGCAGCTTCGCGGGGCAAAATGAGCAGTTCTTC. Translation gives CASSFAGQNEQFF.

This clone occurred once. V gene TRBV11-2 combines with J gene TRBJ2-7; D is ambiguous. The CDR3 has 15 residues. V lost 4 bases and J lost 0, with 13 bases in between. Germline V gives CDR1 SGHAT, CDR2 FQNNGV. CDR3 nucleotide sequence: TGTGCCAGCAGCTCCGACTTGGCGAGCTCCTACGAGCAGTACTTC. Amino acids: CASSSDLASSYEQYF. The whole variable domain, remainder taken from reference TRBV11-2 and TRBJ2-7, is EAGVAQSPRYKIIEKRQSVAFWCNPISGHATLYWYQQILGQGPKLLIQFQNNGVVDDSQLPKDRFSAERLKGVDSTLKIQPAKLEDSAVYLCASSSDLASSYEQYFGPGTRLTVT.

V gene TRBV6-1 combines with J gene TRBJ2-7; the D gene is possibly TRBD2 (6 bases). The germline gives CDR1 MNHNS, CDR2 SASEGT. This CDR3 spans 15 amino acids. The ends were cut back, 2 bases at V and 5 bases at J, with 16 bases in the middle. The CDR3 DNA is TGTGCCAGCAGTGAATGGGAGGTGGGCGTCCACGAGCAGTACTTC. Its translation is CASSEWEVGVHEQYF.

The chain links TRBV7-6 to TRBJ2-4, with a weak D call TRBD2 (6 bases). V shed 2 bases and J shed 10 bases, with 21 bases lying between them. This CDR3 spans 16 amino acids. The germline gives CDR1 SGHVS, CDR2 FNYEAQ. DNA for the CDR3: TGTGCCAGCAGCTTAAATCCCGGACCTAGCGCGGGGATTCAGTACTTC. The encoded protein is CASSLNPGPSAGIQYF.

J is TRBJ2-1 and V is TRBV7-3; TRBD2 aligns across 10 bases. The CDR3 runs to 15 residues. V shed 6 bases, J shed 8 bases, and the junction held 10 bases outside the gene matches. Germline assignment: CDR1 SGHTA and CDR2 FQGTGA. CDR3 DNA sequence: TGTGCCAGCAGTGTTAGCGGGAGGTCCAGTCATGAGCAGTTCTTC. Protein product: CASSVSGRSSHEQFF.

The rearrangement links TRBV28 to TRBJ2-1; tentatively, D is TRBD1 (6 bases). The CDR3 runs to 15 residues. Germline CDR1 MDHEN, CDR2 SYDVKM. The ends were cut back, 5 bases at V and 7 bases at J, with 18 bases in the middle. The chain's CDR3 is CASSKIGKGVNEQFF. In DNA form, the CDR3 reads TGTGCCAGCAGTAAAATCGGGAAGGGGGTAAATGAGCAGTTCTTC.

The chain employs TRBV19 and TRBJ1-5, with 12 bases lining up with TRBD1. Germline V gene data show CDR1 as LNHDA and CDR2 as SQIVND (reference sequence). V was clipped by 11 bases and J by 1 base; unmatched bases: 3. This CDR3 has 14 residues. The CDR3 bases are TGTGCCGGGGGACAGGGGGCCAGCAATCAGCCCCAGCATTTT. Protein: CAGGQGASNQPQHF.

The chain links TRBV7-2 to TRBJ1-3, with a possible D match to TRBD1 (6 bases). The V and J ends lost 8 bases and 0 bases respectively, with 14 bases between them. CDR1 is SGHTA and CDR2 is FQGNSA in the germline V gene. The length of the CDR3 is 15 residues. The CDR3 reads CASSRDTSSGNTIYF. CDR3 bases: TGTGCCAGCTCCCGGGACACGAGCTCTGGAAACACCATATATTTT.

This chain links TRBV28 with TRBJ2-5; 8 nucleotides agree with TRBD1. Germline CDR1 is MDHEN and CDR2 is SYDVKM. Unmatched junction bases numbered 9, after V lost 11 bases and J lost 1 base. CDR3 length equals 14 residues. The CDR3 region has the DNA TGTGCCGGGCCAGACAGGGGAGTCCAAGAGACCCAGTACTTC. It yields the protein CAGPDRGVQETQYF.

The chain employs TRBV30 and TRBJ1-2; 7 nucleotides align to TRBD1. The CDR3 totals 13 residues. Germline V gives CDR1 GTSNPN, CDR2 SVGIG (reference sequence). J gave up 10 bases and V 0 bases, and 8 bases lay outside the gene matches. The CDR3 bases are TGTGCCTGGAGTGTAGGTGACAGGGTACACTACACCTTC. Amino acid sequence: CAWSVGDRVHYTF.

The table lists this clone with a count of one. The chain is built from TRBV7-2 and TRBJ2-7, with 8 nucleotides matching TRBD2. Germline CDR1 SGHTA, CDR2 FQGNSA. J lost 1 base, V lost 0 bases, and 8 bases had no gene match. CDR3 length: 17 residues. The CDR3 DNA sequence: TGTGCCAGCAGCTTAGCTCCCGCGGGAGGTCCTTCCTACGAGCAGTACTTC. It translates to CASSLAPAGGPSYEQYF.